This TCR beta chain is drawn from a study of T cells expressing NK-cell markers. Study-level information: With respect to HCMV, seven of the eight sequenced donors were seropositive, and one was seronegative. Study-wide findings and caveats: NKG2C+ dominant clonotype frequencies in 5 or 6 donors were roughly 1.0-7.5% of CD8+ T cells. Dominance of the CD3+CD56-NKG2C+ fraction by these clonotypes also held in a handful of donors.

Notes on this clonotype: No antigen is known for it.

CDR3 length equals 15 residues. The germline gives CDR1 PRHDT, CDR2 FYEKMQ (reference sequence). For each CDR3 protein, TCRdb gives one entry from its re-call of the 5' RACE reads, without DNA. Reported are hundreds of thousands of distinct CDR3 sequences; the ten largest clones contain about 5.2%. This chain connects TRBV13 to TRBJ2-7; TCRdb gives TRBD1 as the D gene, but with no DNA this cannot be confirmed. Sequencing was performed on blood T cells: a sorted CD56 or NKG2C T cell subset, CD4+ or CD8+ T cells, or bulk PBMC T cells (not recorded which). This TCR came from a man aged 18-70 years in good health. The CDR3 reads CASSLGRGVAYEQYF.